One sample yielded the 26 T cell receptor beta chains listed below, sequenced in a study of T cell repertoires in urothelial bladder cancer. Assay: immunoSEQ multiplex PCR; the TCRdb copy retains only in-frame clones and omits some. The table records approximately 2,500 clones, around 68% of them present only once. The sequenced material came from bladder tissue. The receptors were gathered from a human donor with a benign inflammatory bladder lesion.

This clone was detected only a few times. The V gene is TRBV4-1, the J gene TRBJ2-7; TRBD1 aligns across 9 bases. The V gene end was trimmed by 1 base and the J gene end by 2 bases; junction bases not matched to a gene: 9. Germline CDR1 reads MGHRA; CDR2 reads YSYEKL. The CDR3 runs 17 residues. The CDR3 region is CASSQVSTGGSPYEQYF. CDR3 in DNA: TGCGCCAGCAGCCAAGTTTCCACAGGGGGCTCCCCCTACGAGCAGTACTTC.

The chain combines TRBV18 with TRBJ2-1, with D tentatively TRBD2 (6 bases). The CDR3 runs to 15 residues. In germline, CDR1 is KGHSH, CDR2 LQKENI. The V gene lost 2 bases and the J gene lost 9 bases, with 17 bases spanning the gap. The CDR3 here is CASSPGTGQRAEQFF. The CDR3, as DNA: TGTGCCAGCTCACCAGGGACTGGCCAAAGGGCTGAGCAGTTCTTC.

CDR3 residues: CASSREMGEETQYF. CDR3 bases: TGTGCCAGCAGCCGTGAGATGGGGGAGGAGACCCAGTACTTC. The V and J genes are TRBV7-2 and TRBJ2-5, with D perhaps TRBD1 or TRBD2 (5 bases each). Germline loops: CDR1 SGHTA, CDR2 FQGNSA. V lost 5 bases, J lost 5 bases, and 15 bases lay in between. CDR3 size: 14 residues.

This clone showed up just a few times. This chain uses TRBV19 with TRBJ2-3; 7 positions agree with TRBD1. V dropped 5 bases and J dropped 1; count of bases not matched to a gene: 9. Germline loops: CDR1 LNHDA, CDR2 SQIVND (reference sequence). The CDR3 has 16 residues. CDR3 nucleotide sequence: TGTGCCAGTAGTGGCCACTCCGGGACAGGCACAGATACGCAGTATTTT. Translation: CASSGHSGTGTDTQYF.

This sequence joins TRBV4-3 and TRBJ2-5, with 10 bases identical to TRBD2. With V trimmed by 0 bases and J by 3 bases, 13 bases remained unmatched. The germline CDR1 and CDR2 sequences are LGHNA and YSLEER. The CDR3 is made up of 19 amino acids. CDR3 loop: CASSQDRLAGVSVEETQYF. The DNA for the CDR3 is TGCGCCAGCAGCCAAGATCGGCTAGCGGGAGTTAGCGTGGAAGAGACCCAGTACTTC.

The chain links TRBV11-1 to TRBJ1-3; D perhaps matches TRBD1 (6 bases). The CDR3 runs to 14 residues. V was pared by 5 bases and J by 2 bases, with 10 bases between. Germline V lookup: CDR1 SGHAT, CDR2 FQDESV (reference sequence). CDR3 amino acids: CASSAGEAGNTIYF. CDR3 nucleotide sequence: TGTGCCAGCAGCGCAGGGGAGGCTGGAAACACCATATATTTT.

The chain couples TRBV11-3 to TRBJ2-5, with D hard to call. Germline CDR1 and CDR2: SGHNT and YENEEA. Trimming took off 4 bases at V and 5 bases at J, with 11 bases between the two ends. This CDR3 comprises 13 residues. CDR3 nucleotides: TGTGCCAGCAGCTCTAATAACTGGGAGACCCAGTACTTC. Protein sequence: CASSSNNWETQYF.

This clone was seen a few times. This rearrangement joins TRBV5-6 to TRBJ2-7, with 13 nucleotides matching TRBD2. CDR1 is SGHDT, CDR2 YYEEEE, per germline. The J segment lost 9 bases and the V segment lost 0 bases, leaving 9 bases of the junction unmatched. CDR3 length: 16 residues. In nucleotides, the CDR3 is TGTGCCAGCAGCTTGGGGACTAGCGGGAGTAGCATCGGGCAGTACGTC. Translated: CASSLGTSGSSIGQYV.

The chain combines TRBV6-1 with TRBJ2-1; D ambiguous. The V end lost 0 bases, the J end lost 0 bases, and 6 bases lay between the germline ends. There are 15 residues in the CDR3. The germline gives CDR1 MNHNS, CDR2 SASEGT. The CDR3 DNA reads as TGTGCCAGCAGTGAAGCTCTGAGCTCCTACAATGAGCAGTTCTTC. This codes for CASSEALSSYNEQFF.

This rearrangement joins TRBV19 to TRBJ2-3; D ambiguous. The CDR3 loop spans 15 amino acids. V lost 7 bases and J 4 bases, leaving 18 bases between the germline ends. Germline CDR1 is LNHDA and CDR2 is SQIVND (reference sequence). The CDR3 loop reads CASKRQSFGADTQYF. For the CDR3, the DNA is TGTGCCAGTAAGAGGCAGAGTTTCGGCGCAGATACGCAGTATTTT.

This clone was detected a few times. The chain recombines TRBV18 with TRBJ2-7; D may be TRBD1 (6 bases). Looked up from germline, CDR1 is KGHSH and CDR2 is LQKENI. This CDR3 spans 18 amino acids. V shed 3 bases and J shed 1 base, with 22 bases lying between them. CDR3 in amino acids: CASSPHPETQGSSYEQYF. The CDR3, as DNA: TGTGCCAGCTCACCCCATCCAGAGACCCAGGGGTCGTCCTACGAGCAGTACTTC.

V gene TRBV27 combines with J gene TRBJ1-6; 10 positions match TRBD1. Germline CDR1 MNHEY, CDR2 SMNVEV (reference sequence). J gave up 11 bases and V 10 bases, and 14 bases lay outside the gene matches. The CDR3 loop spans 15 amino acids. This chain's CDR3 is CANPPGTGVITPLHF. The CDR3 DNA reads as TGTGCCAACCCCCCCGGGACAGGGGTAATTACACCCCTCCACTTT.

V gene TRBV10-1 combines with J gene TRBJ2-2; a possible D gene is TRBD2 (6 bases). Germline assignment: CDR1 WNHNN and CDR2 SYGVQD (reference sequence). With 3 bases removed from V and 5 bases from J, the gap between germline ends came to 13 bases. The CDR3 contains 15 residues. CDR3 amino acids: CASSDVGGKTGELFF. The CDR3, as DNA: TGCGCCAGCAGTGACGTGGGAGGTAAAACCGGGGAGCTGTTTTTT.

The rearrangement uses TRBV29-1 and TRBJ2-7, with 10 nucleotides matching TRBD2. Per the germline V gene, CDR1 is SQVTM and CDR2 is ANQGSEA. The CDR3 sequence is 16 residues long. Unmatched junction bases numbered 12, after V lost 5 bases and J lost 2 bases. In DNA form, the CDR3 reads TGCAGCGTTAGTGGGACTAGCGAGCGTTCTACCTACGAGCAGTACTTC. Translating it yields CSVSGTSERSTYEQYF.

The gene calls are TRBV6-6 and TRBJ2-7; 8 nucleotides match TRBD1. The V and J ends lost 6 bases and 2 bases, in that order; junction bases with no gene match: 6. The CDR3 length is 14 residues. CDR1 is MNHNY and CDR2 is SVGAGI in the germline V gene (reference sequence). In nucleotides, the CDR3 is TGTGCCAGCAGCCGGGACAGGTTCACCTACGAGCAGTACTTC. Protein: CASSRDRFTYEQYF.

CDR3 nucleotide sequence: TGTGCCAGCAGTTACGCTAGCGGGAGAGGCAATGAGCAGTTCTTC. It specifies CASSYASGRGNEQFF. The rearrangement joins TRBV6-5 to TRBJ2-1; 10 nucleotides agree with TRBD2. V lost 2 bases and J lost 6; bases outside the gene matches: 4. The CDR3 is made up of 15 amino acids. Germline values: CDR1 MNHEY, CDR2 SVGAGI.

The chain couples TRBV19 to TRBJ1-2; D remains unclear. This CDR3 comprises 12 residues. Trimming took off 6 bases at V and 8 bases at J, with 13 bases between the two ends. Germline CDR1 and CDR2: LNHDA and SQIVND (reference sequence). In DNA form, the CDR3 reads TGTGCCAGTAGGGACTTCGGCGGGGGCTACACCTTC. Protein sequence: CASRDFGGGYTF.

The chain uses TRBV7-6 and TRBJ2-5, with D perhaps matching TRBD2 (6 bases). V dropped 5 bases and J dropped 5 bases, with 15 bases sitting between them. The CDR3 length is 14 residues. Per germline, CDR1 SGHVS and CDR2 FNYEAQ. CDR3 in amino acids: CASSPSRGRETQYF. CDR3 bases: TGTGCCAGCAGCCCTTCAAGAGGGAGGGAGACCCAGTACTTC.

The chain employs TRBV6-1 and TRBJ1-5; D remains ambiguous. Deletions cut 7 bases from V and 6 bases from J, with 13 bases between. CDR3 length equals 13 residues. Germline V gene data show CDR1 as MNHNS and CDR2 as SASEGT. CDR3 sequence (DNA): TGTGCCAGCAACTGGGGTTTTCGTCAGCCCCAGCATTTT. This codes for CASNWGFRQPQHF.

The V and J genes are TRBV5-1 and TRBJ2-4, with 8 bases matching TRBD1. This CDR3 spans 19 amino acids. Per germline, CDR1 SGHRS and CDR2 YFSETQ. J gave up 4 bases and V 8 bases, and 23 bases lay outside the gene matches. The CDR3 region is CASPRPGQVKPGPKNIQYF. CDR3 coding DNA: TGCGCCAGTCCCCGACCGGGACAGGTTAAACCGGGACCAAAAAACATTCAGTACTTC.

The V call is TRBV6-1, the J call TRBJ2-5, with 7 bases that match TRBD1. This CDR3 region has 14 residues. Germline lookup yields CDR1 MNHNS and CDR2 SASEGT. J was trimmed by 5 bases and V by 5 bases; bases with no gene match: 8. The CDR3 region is CASSPGQARETQYF. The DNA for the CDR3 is TGTGCCAGCAGTCCCGGACAGGCTCGGGAGACCCAGTACTTC.

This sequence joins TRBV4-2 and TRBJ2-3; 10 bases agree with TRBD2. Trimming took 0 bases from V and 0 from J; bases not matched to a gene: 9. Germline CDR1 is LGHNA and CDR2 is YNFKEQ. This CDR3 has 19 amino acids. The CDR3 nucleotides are TGTGCCAGCAGCCAAGAGAAGACTAGCGGGTTTTCTAGCACAGATACGCAGTATTTT. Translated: CASSQEKTSGFSSTDTQYF.

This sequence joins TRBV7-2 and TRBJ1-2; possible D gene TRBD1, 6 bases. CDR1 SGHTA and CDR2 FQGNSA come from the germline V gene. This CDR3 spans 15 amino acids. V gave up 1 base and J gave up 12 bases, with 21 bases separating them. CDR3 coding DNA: TGTGCCAGCAGCTTAGGTCAACAGGTTCTCGGGGGCCACACCTTC. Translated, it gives CASSLGQQVLGGHTF.

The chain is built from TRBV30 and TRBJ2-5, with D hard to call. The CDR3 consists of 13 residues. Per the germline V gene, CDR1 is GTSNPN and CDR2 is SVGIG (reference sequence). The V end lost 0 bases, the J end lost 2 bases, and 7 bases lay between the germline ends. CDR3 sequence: CAWSVGLQETQYF. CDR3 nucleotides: TGTGCCTGGAGTGTAGGGCTACAAGAGACCCAGTACTTC.

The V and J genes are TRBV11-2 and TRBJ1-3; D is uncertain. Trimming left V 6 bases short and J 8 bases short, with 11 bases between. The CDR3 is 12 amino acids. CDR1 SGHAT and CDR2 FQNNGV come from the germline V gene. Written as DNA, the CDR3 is TGTGCCAGCAGTCCGACGGGAGACACCATATATTTT. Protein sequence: CASSPTGDTIYF.

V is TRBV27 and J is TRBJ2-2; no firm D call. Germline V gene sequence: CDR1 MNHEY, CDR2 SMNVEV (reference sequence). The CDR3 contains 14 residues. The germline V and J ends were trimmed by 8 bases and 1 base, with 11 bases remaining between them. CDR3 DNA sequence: TGTGCCAGCCAGAACAACCTGAACACCGGGGAGCTGTTTTTT. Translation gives CASQNNLNTGELFF.